These 13 T cell receptor beta chains were sequenced from one sample in a study of lymphopenia after photon versus proton radiotherapy. Assay used: immunoSEQ multiplex PCR; TCRdb lists only in-frame clones, some missing. Seen here are approximately 29,000 clones, 75% to 90% observed once, and the top ten hold around 13%. This sample comprised peripheral blood, obtained from a patient treated with proton-based radiotherapy. These receptors were taken from a woman aged 70 to 79 with pancreatic cancer.

This clone appeared a few times. The chain recombines TRBV7-2 with TRBJ2-3; D is possibly TRBD2 (6 bases). This CDR3 contains 17 residues. Germline-derived CDR1 and CDR2 are SGHTA and FQGNSA. The V end lost 3 bases, the J end lost 0 bases, and 16 bases lay between the germline ends. CDR3 bases: TGTGCCAGCAGCTTGGTCTCTGGGGGAGGAAGCACAGATACGCAGTATTTT. Protein sequence: CASSLVSGGGSTDTQYF. Full variable domain (rest looked up from reference TRBV7-2 and TRBJ2-3): GAGVSQSPSNKVTEKGKDVELRCDPISGHTALYWYRQSLGQGLEFLIYFQGNSAPDKSGLPSDRFSAERTGGSVSTLTIQRTQQEDSAVYLCASSLVSGGGSTDTQYFGPGTRLTVL.

The V call is TRBV7-8, the J call TRBJ1-1, with a tentative D call TRBD1 (5 bases). V lost 3 bases and J lost 6, with 14 bases in between. CDR3 length equals 14 residues. The V gene's germline CDR1 is SGHVS and CDR2 FQNEAQ. The CDR3 reads CASSFLEGSSEAFF. In DNA, the CDR3 is TGTGCCAGCAGCTTTTTGGAGGGGAGCTCTGAAGCTTTCTTT.

In DNA form, the CDR3 reads TGTGCCAGCAGCTTAGAAGGGGGCTCCGTTGGCTACACCTTC. Its protein product is CASSLEGGSVGYTF. V is TRBV11-1 and J is TRBJ1-2, with 7 positions matching TRBD1. The length of the CDR3 is 14 residues. V lost 1 base, J lost 7 bases, and 6 bases stayed unmatched. Germline V CDR1 and CDR2: SGHAT, FQDESV (reference sequence).

This CDR3 reads CASSGGINAYEQYF. DNA of the CDR3: TGTGCCAGCAGCGGCGGGATAAATGCCTACGAGCAGTACTTC. This chain connects TRBV9 to TRBJ2-7; a possible D gene is TRBD2 (6 bases). The CDR3 runs 14 residues. CDR1 is SGDLS and CDR2 is YYNGEE in the germline V gene. V dropped 3 bases and J dropped 2 bases, with 12 bases sitting between them.

V is TRBV10-3 and J is TRBJ2-7; D may correspond to TRBD1 or TRBD2 (6 bases each). The CDR3 extends over 16 amino acids. The V gene lost 0 bases and the J gene lost 5 bases, with 17 bases spanning the gap. Germline loops: CDR1 ENHRY, CDR2 SYGVKD. CDR3 bases: TGTGCCATCAGTGAGTCACAAGGAGGGGACACCCACGAGCAGTACTTC. It specifies CAISESQGGDTHEQYF.

The chain is built from TRBV11-2 and TRBJ2-2; D perhaps matches TRBD1 (6 bases). V dropped 8 bases and J dropped 0 bases, with 16 bases sitting between them. The germline V gene encodes CDR1 SGHAT and CDR2 FQNNGV. The CDR3 spans 16 residues. The CDR3 reads CASALWGLANTGELFF. In nucleotides, the CDR3 is TGTGCCAGCGCTTTGTGGGGGCTAGCGAACACCGGGGAGCTGTTTTTT.

The V and J genes are TRBV30 and TRBJ2-4; D is perhaps TRBD2 (5 bases). CDR1 is GTSNPN and CDR2 is SVGIG in the germline V gene (reference sequence). CDR3 size: 15 residues. V was cut by 2 bases and J by 4 bases, with 15 bases left in between. The CDR3 nucleotides read TGTGCCTGGAGTCGGCGGGCTCCACCTAAAAACATTCAGTACTTC. Its translation: CAWSRRAPPKNIQYF.

The V call is TRBV7-3, the J call TRBJ2-1; D possibly matches TRBD1 or TRBD2 (5 bases each). Trimming left V 4 bases short and J 5 bases short, with 12 bases between. CDR1 SGHTA and CDR2 FQGTGA come from the germline V gene. The CDR3 sequence is 14 residues long. The CDR3 DNA is TGTGCCAGCAGCTCAGTGGGACCTGACAATGAGCAGTTCTTC. It specifies CASSSVGPDNEQFF.

V gene TRBV28 combines with J gene TRBJ1-4; maybe TRBD1 (5 bases). The germline V gene has CDR1 MDHEN and CDR2 SYDVKM. The V end was cut by 3 bases, the J end by 5 bases, with 13 bases between. This CDR3 region has 15 residues. Here the CDR3 DNA reads TGTGCCAGCAGTTTCGACAGCAGCTTAAATGAAAAACTGTTTTTT. It specifies CASSFDSSLNEKLFF.

The CDR3 here is CASSYRGGIMNTEAFF. Here the CDR3 DNA reads TGTGCCAGCAGTTACCGGGGGGGGATCATGAACACTGAAGCTTTCTTT. V is TRBV6-5 and J is TRBJ1-1, with D possibly being TRBD1 (5 bases). There are 16 residues in the CDR3. Germline loops: CDR1 MNHEY, CDR2 SVGAGI. V was shortened by 2 bases and J by 0 bases, with 13 bases between the two germline ends.

This rearrangement joins TRBV7-2 to TRBJ2-7; 11 bases agree with TRBD2. V lost 5 bases and J lost 6; bases outside the gene matches: 6. Looked up from germline, CDR1 is SGHTA and CDR2 is FQGNSA. The CDR3 contains 14 residues. The CDR3 is CASSILAGESEQYF. In nucleotides, the CDR3 is TGTGCCAGCAGCATACTAGCGGGAGAAAGCGAGCAGTACTTC.

In this sample, this clone turned up a few times. V is TRBV28 and J is TRBJ2-7; D call uncertain. The germline V gene encodes CDR1 MDHEN and CDR2 SYDVKM. The CDR3 loop spans 13 amino acids. Trimming left V 6 bases short and J 0 bases short, with 9 bases between. This chain's CDR3 is CASRIDSSYEQYF. The CDR3, as DNA: TGTGCCAGCAGAATAGACTCCTCCTACGAGCAGTACTTC.

Details on this clone: Possible read error: a much larger clone is one base away. CDR3 DNA sequence: TGTGTCAGCAGCTTGAGGGGAAATGAGCAGTTCTTC. Amino acids: CVSSLRGNEQFF. This sequence joins TRBV5-6 and TRBJ2-1; either TRBD1 or TRBD2 may fit D (5 bases each). CDR1 and CDR2 from the germline V gene are SGHDT and YYEEEE. The CDR3 runs 12 residues. Variable domain in full (rest from reference TRBV5-6 and TRBJ2-1): DAGVTQSPTHLIKTRGQQVTLRCSPKSGHDTVSWYQQALGQGPQFIFQYYEEEERQRGNFPDRFSGHQFPNYSSELNVNALLLGDSALYLCVSSLRGNEQFFGPGTRLTVL.